This T cell receptor beta chain was found in a study of Graves' ophthalmopathy and Graves' hyperthyroidism. The overall study: Samples of peripheral blood were obtained at initial diagnosis, prior to treatment of any kind.

Regarding this clonotype: Its antigen is not identified.

The CDR3 contains 13 residues. Germline V gives CDR1 SQVTM, CDR2 ANQGSEA. Investigators amplified TCR beta CDR3 regions from RNA transcripts. A first-round RT-PCR used HTBI primers, followed by a second-round multiplex PCR. Using its own MiXCR run on the multiplex PCR reads, TCRdb lists one record per CDR3 protein. The sample has 650,000 to 900,000 distinct CDR3 sequences; around 40% are singletons. Findings and caveats of the study: With approximately 88% sensitivity and roughly 76% specificity, a 13-signature model separated ophthalmopathy from stable hyperthyroidism.

This TCR was recovered from an adult man with Graves' ophthalmopathy. The sample comprised peripheral blood. This sequence joins TRBV29-1 and TRBJ2-7, with D perhaps TRBD1 (6 bases). CDR3 nucleotides: TGCATCGGACCCGGACAGATATTCTACGAGCAGTACTTC. Protein: CIGPGQIFYEQYF.